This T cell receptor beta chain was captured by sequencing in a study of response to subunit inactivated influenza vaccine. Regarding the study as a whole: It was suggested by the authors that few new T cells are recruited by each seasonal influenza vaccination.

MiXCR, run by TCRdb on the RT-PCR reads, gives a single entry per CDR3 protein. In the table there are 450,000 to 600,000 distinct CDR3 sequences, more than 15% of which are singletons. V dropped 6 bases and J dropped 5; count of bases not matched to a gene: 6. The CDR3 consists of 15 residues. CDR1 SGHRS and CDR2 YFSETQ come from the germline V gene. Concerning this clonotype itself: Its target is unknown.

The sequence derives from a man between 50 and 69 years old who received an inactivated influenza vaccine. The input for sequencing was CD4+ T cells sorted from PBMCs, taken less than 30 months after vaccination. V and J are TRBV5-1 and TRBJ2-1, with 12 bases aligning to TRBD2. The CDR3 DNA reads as TGCGCCAGCAAACCTCTAGCGGGGGGGAACAATGAGCAGTTCTTC. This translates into CASKPLAGGNNEQFF.